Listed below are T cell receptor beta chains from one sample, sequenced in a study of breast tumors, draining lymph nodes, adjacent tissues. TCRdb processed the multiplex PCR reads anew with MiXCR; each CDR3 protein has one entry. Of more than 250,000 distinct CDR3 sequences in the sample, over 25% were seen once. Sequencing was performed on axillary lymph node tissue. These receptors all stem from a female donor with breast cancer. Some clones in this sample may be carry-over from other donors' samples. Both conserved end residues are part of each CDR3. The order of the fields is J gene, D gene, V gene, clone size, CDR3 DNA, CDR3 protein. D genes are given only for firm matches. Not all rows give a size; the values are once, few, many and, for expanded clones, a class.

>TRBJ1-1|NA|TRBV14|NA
TGTGCCAGCGCTTTCAGTAGAGACACTGAAGCTTTCTTT
CASAFSRDTEAFF
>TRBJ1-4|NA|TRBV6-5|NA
TGTGCCAGCAGTTCGTCCCATCCAACTAATGAAGAACTGGTTTTT
CASSSSHPTNEELVF
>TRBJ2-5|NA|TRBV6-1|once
TGTGCCAGCAGTCACTCCGCTAACCAAGAGACCCAGTACTTC
CASSHSANQETQYF
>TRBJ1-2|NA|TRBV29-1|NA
TGCAGCGCAACTACGGATGGCTACACCTTC
CSATTDGYTF
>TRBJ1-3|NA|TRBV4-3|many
TGCGCCAGCAGCCAAGATGGGGCAGGGGAAAGGGACACCATATATTTT
CASSQDGAGERDTIYF
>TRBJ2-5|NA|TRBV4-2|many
TGTGCCAGCAGCCAAGACTGGGGGGCGGAGACCCAGTACTTC
CASSQDWGAETQYF
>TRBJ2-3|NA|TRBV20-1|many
TGCAGTGCTAGTTCGGGCAGCTACACAGATACGCAGTATTTT
CSASSGSYTDTQYF
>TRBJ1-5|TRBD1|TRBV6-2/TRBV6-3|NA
TGTGCCAGCAGTTACTTGGGACAGGTGAATCAGCCCCAGCATTTT
CASSYLGQVNQPQHF
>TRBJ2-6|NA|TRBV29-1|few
TGCAGCGTTGAAGGGACAGGGGCCAACGTCCTGACTTTC
CSVEGTGANVLTF
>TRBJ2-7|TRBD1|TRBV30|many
TGTGCCTGGAGTTCAGGGGGCGCCGAGCAGTACTTC
CAWSSGGAEQYF
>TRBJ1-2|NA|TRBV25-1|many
TGTGCCAGCAGCCTCGGACGCAACTATGGCTACACCTTC
CASSLGRNYGYTF
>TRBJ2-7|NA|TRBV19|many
TGTGCCAGTAGTATTCTCTTGGGCGCCACGCTGGGCGAGCAGTACTTC
CASSILLGATLGEQYF
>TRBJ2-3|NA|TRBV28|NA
TGTGCCAGCAGTTTTTGGCAGGACACAGGTACGCAGTATTTT
CASSFWQDTGTQYF
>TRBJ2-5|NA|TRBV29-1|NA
TGCAGCTTAGGGCAGGGAACGTACCAAGAGACCCAGTACTTC
CSLGQGTYQETQYF
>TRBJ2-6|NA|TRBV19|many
TGTGCCAGCGGGCCGTCTGGGGCCAACGTCCTGACTTTC
CASGPSGANVLTF
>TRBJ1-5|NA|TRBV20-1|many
TGCAGTGCTAGAGATCCGTCCCCACCGCGGCCCCAGCATTTT
CSARDPSPPRPQHF
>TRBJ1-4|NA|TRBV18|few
TGTGCCAGCTCACCGATTAGACAAACAACTAATGAAAAACTGTTTTTT
CASSPIRQTTNEKLFF
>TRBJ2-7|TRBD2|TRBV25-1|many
TGTGCCAGCAGTGAAAGAGGGACTAGCCTAACGTGGGAGCAGTACTTC
CASSERGTSLTWEQYF
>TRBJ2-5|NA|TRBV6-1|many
TGTGCCAGCAGTGAAAGGAACCAAGAGACCCAGTACTTC
CASSERNQETQYF
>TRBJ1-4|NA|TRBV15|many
TGTGCCACCAGCAGAGATCGGGCGGACGCGGAAAAACTGTTTTTT
CATSRDRADAEKLFF
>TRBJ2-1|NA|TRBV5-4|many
TGTGCCAGCAGCCGGACTAATGAGCAGTTCTTC
CASSRTNEQFF
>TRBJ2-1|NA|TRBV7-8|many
TGTGCCAGCAGCGCCCTATTGGAAAGCTCCTACAATGAGCAGTTCTTC
CASSALLESSYNEQFF